This T cell receptor (beta chain) was profiled in a study of blood T cell repertoires in COVID-19. CDR1 and CDR2 (germline): MNHEY, SVGAGI. This CDR3 has 15 amino acids. The V gene lost 10 bases and the J gene lost 2 bases, with 21 bases spanning the gap. Clones were read by immunoSEQ multiplex PCR, and TCRdb kept only the in-frame ones, dropping some. The sample records 130,000 or so clones, 87% being singletons. The chain is built from TRBV6-5 and TRBJ2-7, with D possibly being TRBD1 (6 bases). Source material: peripheral blood. The receptor's source is a woman in her 50s with acute or convalescent COVID-19. The CDR3 spells CATAASPRDTYEQYF. The CDR3 nucleotides are TGTGCCACCGCGGCCTCCCCCCGGGACACCTACGAGCAGTACTTC.